The rows below give T cell receptor beta chains drawn from one sample of a study of shared clonotypes between healthy human individuals. Clones were sequenced by immunoSEQ multiplex PCR, and TCRdb holds only the in-frame ones, with some missing. Found here are more than 1,200,000 clones, about 98.5% of them singletons; the top ten hold 0.36%. The sequenced sample was naive CD4+ T cells sorted from blood. These receptors were taken from a man in his thirties or forties in good health. Both conserved end residues are part of each CDR3. Each record gives: clone size, J gene, V gene, D gene, CDR3 DNA, CDR3 protein. D genes are given only for firm matches. Only part of the rows carry a size: once, few, many, or a class if the clone is expanded.

once TRBJ1-1 TRBV15 - TGTGCCACCAGCAGTGCGCGTAGGACTGAAGCTTTCTTT CATSSARRTEAFF
- TRBJ2-1 TRBV6-6 - TGTGCCAGCAGTTACTCGGACCCCAACAATGAGCAGTTCTTC CASSYSDPNNEQFF
- TRBJ2-7 TRBV7-8 TRBD1 TGTGCCAGCAGACCCGGGACAGGGGGTTACGAGCAGTACTTC CASRPGTGGYEQYF
- TRBJ2-7 TRBV4-3 - TGCGCCAGCAGCCAAGGTCCCATTTCTAAGCAGTACTTC CASSQGPISKQYF
- TRBJ2-7 TRBV5-4 TRBD2 TGTGCCACGGGTACGGGAGGGAAGTACGAGCAGTACTTC CATGTGGKYEQYF
- TRBJ1-1 TRBV11-2 TRBD1 TGTGCCAGCAGCCCTGCAGGGGGAAACACTGAAGCTTTCTTT CASSPAGGNTEAFF
- TRBJ1-2 TRBV7-6 - TGTGCCAGCAGCTTAAGTCGCAACTATGGCTACACCTTC CASSLSRNYGYTF
many TRBJ1-5 TRBV1 - TGCACCAGCAGCCAGCCAAGACCCCTAGGACAGGGGGCAGGCAATCAGCCCCAGCATTTT CTSSQPRPLGQGAGNQPQHF
- TRBJ1-3 TRBV10-3 - TGTGCCATCAGTGAGGTGGGAAGCTCTGGAAACACCATATATTTT CAISEVGSSGNTIYF
- TRBJ2-5 TRBV15 - TGTGCCACCAGCAGGGGGGCAGGAGAGACCCAGTACTTC CATSRGAGETQYF
- TRBJ1-2 TRBV7-9 - TGTGCCAGCAGCGAAACGGACAGATACTATGGCTACACCTTC CASSETDRYYGYTF
- TRBJ1-5 TRBV2 - TGTGCCAGCAGTGAAGGCGGGAGACGGGACAATCAGCCCCAGCATTTT CASSEGGRRDNQPQHF
- TRBJ2-6 TRBV28 - TGTGCCAGCAGTTTGCGGCCAGCTGGGGCCAACGTCCTGACTTTC CASSLRPAGANVLTF
- TRBJ1-2 TRBV4-3 TRBD1 TGCGCCAGCAGCCAGCCGGGACAGGGAGCATATGGCTACACCTTC CASSQPGQGAYGYTF
- TRBJ2-5 TRBV15 TRBD2 TGTGCCACCAGCAGAGTACTGCGGGGGGCGGAGACCCAGTACTTC CATSRVLRGAETQYF
- TRBJ1-5 TRBV2 - TGTGCCAGCTTACCCGACATCTCCGGGCAGCCCCAGCATTTT CASLPDISGQPQHF
- TRBJ2-1 TRBV6-5 TRBD2 TGTGCCAGCAGACCCATAGCGGGAGGTGAGCAGTTCTTC CASRPIAGGEQFF
- TRBJ2-1 TRBV5-1 - TGCGCCAGCAGCTTGAATCCGGCTTCTAGCTCCTACAATGAGCAGTTCTTC CASSLNPASSSYNEQFF
- TRBJ2-7 TRBV27 - TGTGCCAGCAGTTTACAAGCCCAGATGTCCTACGAGCAGTACTTC CASSLQAQMSYEQYF
- TRBJ2-7 TRBV9 TRBD2 TGTGCCAGCAGCGTAGGTCCGGCGGGAGAGCTCGAGCAGTACTTC CASSVGPAGELEQYF
- TRBJ2-7 TRBV9 TRBD1 TGTGCCAGCAGCGTAGGTGGGACAGGGTCGTACGAGCAGTACTTC CASSVGGTGSYEQYF
- TRBJ2-5 TRBV7-9 TRBD1 TGTGCCAGCAGCTCCCGGATGACAGGGGGCGTCGAGACCCAGTACTTC CASSSRMTGGVETQYF
- TRBJ2-7 TRBV6-1 TRBD2 TGTGCCAGCAGCCAGCGGGAGGGCCAGACCTACGAGCAGTACTTC CASSQREGQTYEQYF
- TRBJ2-1 TRBV5-1 - TGCGCCAGCAGCTTGGAGGCAGGGATGAATGAGCAGTTCTTC CASSLEAGMNEQFF
- TRBJ2-1 TRBV5-1 - TGCGCCAGCAGCTTGGTAACTAGCTATTACAATGAGCAGTTCTTC CASSLVTSYYNEQFF
- TRBJ1-4 TRBV7-9 - TGTGCCAGCAGCTTAGATAGGGTGTTCGAAAAACTGTTTTTT CASSLDRVFEKLFF
- TRBJ1-2 TRBV7-9 - TGTGCCAGCAGCACCCCCGGGGCGGGCTATGGCTACACCTTC CASSTPGAGYGYTF
- TRBJ2-7 TRBV10-3 - TGTGCCATCAGTGAGTCGAGACCAGGGGCCTACGAGCAGTACTTC CAISESRPGAYEQYF
- TRBJ2-7 TRBV28 TRBD2 TGTGCCAGCTCGGGGGGTGCGGGAGGGCCCCGCGAGCAGTACTTC CASSGGAGGPREQYF
- TRBJ2-7 TRBV9 TRBD1 TGTGCCAGCAGCCTGCGAATGACAGGGGGCCTGCACGAGCAGTACTTC CASSLRMTGGLHEQYF
- TRBJ2-1 TRBV18 - TGTGCCAGCTCACCACTCCCCTGGGGCAATGAGCAGTTCTTC CASSPLPWGNEQFF
once TRBJ1-4 TRBV5-1 - TGCGCCAGCAGCTTAAGGGGTCCTCGGGAGTCGCGAGAGGTTGAAAAACTGTTTTTT CASSLRGPRESREVEKLFF
- TRBJ1-1 TRBV9 - TGTGCCAGCAGCGTAAGCGGGCAGGGTGAAGCTTTCTTT CASSVSGQGEAFF
- TRBJ2-7 TRBV30 - TGTGCCTGGACACAAGACACGTTTACTACGAAGCAGTACTTC CAWTQDTFTTKQYF
- TRBJ2-2 TRBV5-1 TRBD2 TGCGCCAGCAGCTTGGGACTAGCGGGAGTCCTAAACACCGGGGAGCTGTTTTTT CASSLGLAGVLNTGELFF
- TRBJ1-5 TRBV28 - TGTGCCAGCAGTTTATTTCGGAGGGGAGGGAGCAATCAGCCCCAGCATTTT CASSLFRRGGSNQPQHF
- TRBJ2-1 TRBV7-9 TRBD2 TGTGCCAGCAGCGGGACTAGCGGGAGGAGAGATGAGCAGTTCTTC CASSGTSGRRDEQFF